This T cell receptor beta chain was observed in a study of human T cells and chemical hapten exposure. In the study overall: Patch tests applied 0.01% DPC to the upper back, read at 6 days. Notes on the study in general: Sensitizing to DPC left TCRs with a frequency above 1 in 1000 unaltered.

Comments on this clonotype: Antigen unknown.

A single record per CDR3 protein comes from TCRdb applying MiXCR to the RACE reads. The sample carries 360,000 or so distinct CDR3 sequences, about 6% recorded once. The V and J ends lost 5 bases and 4 bases respectively, with 14 bases between them. This CDR3 region has 14 residues. Per germline, CDR1 SGHTA and CDR2 FQGNSA. Noted time point: patch test 2, 6 weeks after DPC sensitization. The treatment denotes: therapeutic diphenylcyclopropenone sensitization with weekly scalp DPC. The sequences come from whole blood, collected in connection with sensitization to the hapten diphenylcyclopropenone (DPC). This chain connects TRBV7-2 to TRBJ1-2; no reliable D call. This TCR came from a woman between 18 and 29 years old with alopecia areata. Some clones in this sample may be carry-over from other donors' samples. In DNA form, the CDR3 reads TGTGCCAGCAGCCCTAGGGCCATTTTCTATGGCTACACCTTC. Translation: CASSPRAIFYGYTF.